The sequence of this T cell receptor beta chain was determined in a study of cytomegalovirus exposure and HLA in healthy donors. The CDR3 covers 15 residues. CDR1 SEHNR and CDR2 FQNEAQ come from the germline V gene (reference sequence). V was pared by 4 bases and J by 10 bases, with 10 bases of the junction left unmatched. Produced via immunoSEQ multiplex PCR; TCRdb's table is partial and in-frame only. The sample records roughly 200,000 clones, about 86% being singletons. With regard to this clone: Its antigen is as yet unknown.

Study results and limitations: Many donors carried some public TCRs, although rarity characterized most TCR sequences.

V gene TRBV7-9 combines with J gene TRBJ2-1; 10 bases line up with TRBD1. Source material: PBMCs. The clonotype originates from a woman aged 18-35 years in good health and CMV-seropositive. The DNA for the CDR3 is TGTGCCAGCAGCTCAGCCGGGACAGGGGTAGGAGAGCAGTTCTTC. This sequence encodes CASSSAGTGVGEQFF.